These T cell receptor beta chains were read from a single sample in a study of blood T cell repertoires in COVID-19. TCRdb's table, derived via immunoSEQ multiplex PCR, lists solely in-frame clones and lacks some. This sample has 35,000 to 45,000 clones, with approximately 80% found just once. The sequencing input was peripheral blood. Receptors were obtained from a man in his sixties or seventies with acute or convalescent COVID-19. The CDR3 runs from the conserved cysteine through the conserved F or W. The D gene is left open where the match is weak. Size values are once, few and many counts, or a class for expanded clones, and some rows have none.

j_call | v_call | clone_size | d_call | cdr3_nt | cdr3_aa
TRBJ1-2 | TRBV7-9 | - | TRBD1 | TGTGCCAGCAGCACTATAGGGGGACAGGCTAACTATGGCTACACCTTC | CASSTIGGQANYGYTF
TRBJ1-1 | TRBV10-1 | once | TRBD1 | TGCGCCAGCAGCTACGACAGGGTAAACACTGAAGCTTTCTTT | CASSYDRVNTEAFF
TRBJ2-1 | TRBV4-2 | once | TRBD2 | TGTGCCAGCAGCCAATCGCGGGGGGGGTCCTACAATGAGCAGTTCTTC | CASSQSRGGSYNEQFF
TRBJ1-2 | TRBV6-6 | - | TRBD1 | TGTGCCAGCAGTCCCCTCGACAGGGAGGGCTACACCTTC | CASSPLDREGYTF
TRBJ1-3 | TRBV18 | - | TRBD1 | TGTGCCAGCTCACCAGCGACAGGGGGAAACACCATATATTTT | CASSPATGGNTIYF
TRBJ1-1 | TRBV2 | - | - | TGTGCCAGCAGCCCCGACAGAGTAGAAGCTTTCTTT | CASSPDRVEAFF
TRBJ1-4 | TRBV5-1 | - | TRBD1 | TGCGCCAGCAGCTTGGCTGACAGGGGGCTGGGTAATGAAAAACTGTTTTTT | CASSLADRGLGNEKLFF
TRBJ1-1 | TRBV19 | - | TRBD1 | TGTGCCAGTTCCGGGACAGGGTTTATGGCCACTGAAGCTTTCTTT | CASSGTGFMATEAFF
TRBJ1-5 | TRBV9 | - | - | TGTGCCAGCAGCTCAACCGGACAGCCCAATCAGCCCCAGCATTTT | CASSSTGQPNQPQHF
TRBJ2-5 | TRBV5-1 | - | TRBD2 | TGCGCCAGCAGCTTCACCGGACTAGCGGGGGGCCCAAGTGAGACCCAGTACTTC | CASSFTGLAGGPSETQYF
TRBJ1-2 | TRBV10-3 | - | - | TGTGCCATCACCCCAGGGTTGGCTAACTATGGCTACACCTTC | CAITPGLANYGYTF
TRBJ1-1 | TRBV5-1 | - | - | TGCGCCAGCAGCCCCACCGGGGGGGGGAACACTGAAGCTTTCTTT | CASSPTGGGNTEAFF
TRBJ1-1 | TRBV6-5 | - | - | TGTGCCAGCAGGCCAAACGTGGGAGATGAAGCTTTCTTT | CASRPNVGDEAFF
TRBJ2-5 | TRBV19 | - | TRBD1 | TGTGCCAGTAGTAGGCCGGGACAGGGGGGGGAGACCCAGTACTTC | CASSRPGQGGETQYF
TRBJ2-5 | TRBV6-5 | - | TRBD1 | TGTGCCAGCAGTAGACAGGGGGCCCTACAAGAGACCCAGTACTTC | CASSRQGALQETQYF
TRBJ2-5 | TRBV9 | few | - | TGTGCCAGCAGCGTAGCGGGGTTCCAAGAGACCCAGTACTTC | CASSVAGFQETQYF
TRBJ1-1 | TRBV10-3 | - | - | TGTGCCATCAGTGAAGTCCAGGGAGGTACTGAAGCTTTCTTT | CAISEVQGGTEAFF
TRBJ1-1 | TRBV2 | - | TRBD1 | TGTGCCAGCAGTTACAGGACAGGCATGAACACTGAAGCTTTCTTT | CASSYRTGMNTEAFF
TRBJ2-5 | TRBV7-2 | - | TRBD2 | TGTGCCAGCAGCTTAGGAACTAGCGGGGTAGAGACCCAGTACTTC | CASSLGTSGVETQYF
TRBJ2-3 | TRBV6-2/TRBV6-3 | - | - | TGTGCCAGCAGTTCCGCCTATGACACAGATACGCAGTATTTT | CASSSAYDTDTQYF
TRBJ1-1 | TRBV7-2 | - | - | TGTGCCAGCAGCCCCCAGGGACAGAACACTGAAGCTTTCTTT | CASSPQGQNTEAFF
TRBJ2-2 | TRBV4-3 | - | - | TGCGCCAGCAGCCAAGAGGTCCGGGGGATCGGCGGGGAGCTGTTTTTT | CASSQEVRGIGGELFF
TRBJ1-4 | TRBV11-2 | - | TRBD1 | TGTGCCAGCAGCTTAGGGGACAGGGTGGAAAAACTGTTTTTT | CASSLGDRVEKLFF
TRBJ2-1 | TRBV3-1/TRBV3-2 | - | - | TGTGCCAGCAAAACGGGTGGTTTGGGTGAGCAGTTCTTC | CASKTGGLGEQFF
TRBJ1-6 | TRBV2 | - | TRBD1 | TGTGCCAGCAGTGGGGGACAGGGTACTTCACCCCTCCACTTT | CASSGGQGTSPLHF
TRBJ2-7 | TRBV15 | - | - | TGTGCCACCAGCAGAGAGGGCAGGGGCTACGAGCAGTACTTC | CATSREGRGYEQYF
TRBJ1-6 | TRBV3-1/TRBV3-2 | - | TRBD1 | TGTGCCAGCAGCTCACAGGGGGCGCTTACACCCCTCCACTTT | CASSSQGALTPLHF
TRBJ1-5 | TRBV9 | few | - | TGTGCCAGCAGCTGGTCGGGGGGGGCCGAGCCCCAGCATTTT | CASSWSGGAEPQHF
TRBJ1-2 | TRBV2 | - | - | TGTGCCAGCGGGGACACCCCTATCTATGGCTACACCTTC | CASGDTPIYGYTF
TRBJ1-5 | TRBV12-1 | - | - | TGTGCCAGCAGCGGCTCCGGGACAGGGTCCAATCAGCCCCAGCATTTT | CASSGSGTGSNQPQHF
TRBJ2-1 | TRBV4-2 | - | TRBD2 | TGTGCCAGCAGCCAAGGGACTAGCGGGTACAATGAGCAGTTCTTC | CASSQGTSGYNEQFF
TRBJ2-3 | TRBV24-1 | - | TRBD2 | TGTGCCACCAGTGACGGGAGGGACACCCGCACAGATACGCAGTATTTT | CATSDGRDTRTDTQYF
TRBJ2-2 | TRBV6-6 | - | TRBD2 | TGTGCCAGCAGTCCGGGGGGGCTGAACACCGGGGAGCTGTTTTTT | CASSPGGLNTGELFF
TRBJ2-5 | TRBV7-9 | - | - | TGTGCCAGCAGCTTAAGCGGGTTCCAAGAGACCCAGTACTTC | CASSLSGFQETQYF
TRBJ2-5 | TRBV5-6 | few | TRBD2 | TGTGCCAGCCGGGCGGGGGGAAGAAAGACCCAGTACTTC | CASRAGGRKTQYF
TRBJ2-3 | TRBV7-2 | - | - | TGTGCCAGCAGCTTAGCGCCTCGGGGGACCCCCGGAGATACGCAGTATTTT | CASSLAPRGTPGDTQYF
TRBJ2-5 | TRBV7-9 | - | TRBD2 | TGTGCCAGCAGCAGCCAGCGGGGGGAGCCAGAGACCCAGTACTTC | CASSSQRGEPETQYF
TRBJ1-1 | TRBV11-2 | - | - | TGTGCCAGCAGCCCCCGGTCGAACACTGAAGCTTTCTTT | CASSPRSNTEAFF
TRBJ1-1 | TRBV5-6 | - | - | TGTGCCAGCAGCTTGATGCGAAACACTGAAGCTTTCTTT | CASSLMRNTEAFF
TRBJ1-6 | TRBV3-1/TRBV3-2 | - | TRBD1 | TGTGCCAGCAGCCATGAGTGGGGGACAGGTTATGCACCCCTCCACTTT | CASSHEWGTGYAPLHF
TRBJ1-5 | TRBV20-1 | - | - | TGCAGTGCTAGTCCCGGGACTAATTTAGGCCAGCCCCAGCATTTT | CSASPGTNLGQPQHF
TRBJ1-3 | TRBV6-5 | - | - | TGTGCCAGCAGTCCCCCGACAGGCGGAAACACCATATATTTT | CASSPPTGGNTIYF
TRBJ1-5 | TRBV28 | - | - | TGTGCCAGCAGTTCCAAGCCCCAGCATTTT | CASSSKPQHF
TRBJ1-1 | TRBV12-3/TRBV12-4 | - | - | TGTGCCAGCAGTTCCATCCGCGGAGCTTTCTTT | CASSSIRGAFF
TRBJ1-4 | TRBV5-1 | few | - | TGCGCCAGCAGCTTGGGGGCCAGGACTAATGAAAAACTGTTTTTT | CASSLGARTNEKLFF
TRBJ2-1 | TRBV30 | - | - | TGTGCCTGGAGGGGCAGGACAGGGCGGGGGTCCTACAATGAGCAGTTCTTC | CAWRGRTGRGSYNEQFF
TRBJ2-1 | TRBV6-4 | - | - | TGTGCCAGCAGCCGGGACTTGCGGAATGAGCAGTTCTTC | CASSRDLRNEQFF
TRBJ1-2 | TRBV18 | few | - | TGTGCCAGCTCACCAACAGGACCAAACTATGGCTACACCTTC | CASSPTGPNYGYTF
TRBJ1-4 | TRBV28 | - | TRBD1 | TGTGCCAGCAGCCCAACCGGGACAGCCTATAGAGAAAAACTGTTTTTT | CASSPTGTAYREKLFF
TRBJ2-7 | TRBV6-5 | - | TRBD1 | TGTGCCAGCAGCTGGGGACAGGGGGAGTACGAGCAGTACTTC | CASSWGQGEYEQYF
TRBJ1-1 | TRBV7-9 | - | TRBD1 | TGTGCCAGCAGCTTAGCCCAGGGACAGGGTTTT | CASSLAQGQGF
TRBJ1-1 | TRBV15 | - | - | TGTGCCACCAGCAGAGCCCTAAGTGTTGAAGCTTTCTTT | CATSRALSVEAFF
TRBJ1-2 | TRBV5-1 | - | - | TGCGCCAGCAGCCCAAACAAGGGGGTAGAGGACTATGGCTACACCTTC | CASSPNKGVEDYGYTF
TRBJ1-1 | TRBV30 | - | - | TGTGCCTGGAGCGTCCGTAACACTGAAGCTTTCTTT | CAWSVRNTEAFF
TRBJ2-7 | TRBV7-3 | - | TRBD1 | TGTGCCAGCAGCAAGGGACAGTTCTACGAGCAGTACTTC | CASSKGQFYEQYF
TRBJ1-1 | TRBV2 | - | TRBD1 | TGTGCCAGCAGCCTCCAGGGGGTGAACACTGAAGCTTTCTTT | CASSLQGVNTEAFF
TRBJ1-3 | TRBV18 | - | - | TGTGCCAGCTCCCAATCGACAGGACGCTCTGGAAACACCATATATTTT | CASSQSTGRSGNTIYF
TRBJ1-1 | TRBV6-5 | - | - | TGTGCCAGCAGGTCCAGGGGGAACACTGAAGCTTTCTTT | CASRSRGNTEAFF
TRBJ1-1 | TRBV6-6 | many | TRBD1 | TGTGCCAGCACCTCGACAGGGGGAAACACTGAAGCTTTCTTT | CASTSTGGNTEAFF
TRBJ1-2 | TRBV6-5 | - | TRBD1 | TGTGCCAGCAGACGACAGGGAAACTATGGCTACACCTTC | CASRRQGNYGYTF